This T cell receptor (beta chain) was sequenced for a study of regulatory T cells in long-lasting Graves disease. CDR1 and CDR2 from the germline V gene are MDHEN and SYDVKM. The V end was cut by 4 bases, the J end by 2 bases, with 9 bases between. The CDR3 runs 14 residues. Investigators prepared the TCR beta libraries by applying iRepertoire HTBI primers and Arm-PCR of CDR3 regions. TCRdb reanalysed the multiplex PCR reads using MiXCR and keeps one entry per CDR3 protein. This sample has 300,000 to 400,000 distinct CDR3 sequences, with around a fifth found just once. Specified time point: persistent/refractory GD, antithyroid drugs over 5 years with positive TRAb. The TCR library used RNA extracted from PBMCs.

This sequence was found in a female donor with Graves disease. V usage is TRBV28 and J usage is TRBJ2-1; D is ambiguous. The material sequenced was peripheral blood mononuclear cells (PBMCs), taken when the disease was refractory, from a patient treated with antithyroid drugs. CDR3 in DNA: TGTGCCAGCAGTTCTTCCCCCCCCTACAATGAGCAGTTCTTC. It translates to CASSSSPPYNEQFF. Based on the CDR3 plus reference TRBV28 and TRBJ2-1, the full variable domain is DVKVTQSSRYLVKRTGEKVFLECVQDMDHENMFWYRQDPGLGLRLIYFSYDVKMKEKGDIPEGYSVSREKKERFSLILESASTNQTSMYLCASSSSPPYNEQFFGPGTRLTVL.